The 32 T cell receptor beta chains presented below share a single source sample, sequenced in a study of metastatic and nonmetastatic thyroid tumors. Until they underwent thyroid surgery, no patient had received any treatment. From the PCR reads, TCRdb re-called clones with MiXCR. Of about 92,000 clones listed, 15% are singletons. The specimen was blood. These receptors all stem from a female donor with papillary thyroid cancer or a benign thyroid nodule (not recorded which). Some clones in this sample may be carry-over from other donors' samples.

With respect to this clone: Just one base apart from a much larger clone, this may be a read error. The gene calls are TRBV25-1 and TRBJ2-1; no clear D gene. The ends were cut back, 2 bases at V and 7 bases at J, with 9 bases in the middle. Per germline, CDR1 MGHDK and CDR2 SYGVNS. The CDR3 length is 13 residues. CDR3 bases: TGTGCCAGCAGTGAAGGGTGTGGGAATGAGCAGTTCTTC. Its translation is CASSEGCGNEQFF.

There are many counts of this clone. Other DNA sequences in this sample translate to the same CDR3. This rearrangement joins TRBV29-1 to TRBJ1-5; TRBD1 matches 7 bases. The CDR3 covers 13 residues. V lost 7 bases and J lost 5; bases outside the gene matches: 8. Germline lookup yields CDR1 SQVTM and CDR2 ANQGSEA. In DNA form, the CDR3 reads TGCAGCGCCCGGACAGGACGGGATCAGCCCCAGCATTTT. It encodes CSARTGRDQPQHF.

The chain is built from TRBV6-1 and TRBJ2-7, with a possible D match to TRBD2 (6 bases). The CDR3 is made up of 14 amino acids. The V end was cut by 4 bases, the J end by 3 bases, with 13 bases between. Per the germline V gene, CDR1 is MNHNS and CDR2 is SASEGT. CDR3 sequence (DNA): TGTGCCAGCAGTGCTGGGGACGGGAGCTACGAGCAGTACTTC. Translated, it gives CASSAGDGSYEQYF.

This clone appeared a few times. V usage is TRBV4-1 and J usage is TRBJ2-4; D not certain. V lost 0 bases to trimming and J lost 0 bases, with 9 bases between them. Germline CDR1 and CDR2: MGHRA and YSYEKL. CDR3 size: 16 residues. The CDR3 spells CASSQETEIAKNIQYF. The CDR3 DNA is TGCGCCAGCAGCCAAGAAACAGAGATAGCCAAAAACATTCAGTACTTC.

This clone was observed a few times. A junction boundary mismatches the germline segment, possibly from a read error. Other DNA sequences of this sample code for an identical CDR3. V is TRBV6-5 and J is TRBJ1-5; TRBD1 matches 8 bases. This CDR3 spans 14 amino acids. CDR1 and CDR2 from the germline V gene are MNHEY and SVGAGI. CDR3 nucleotide sequence: TGTGCAAGCAGTTACACAGGGGGGAGTCAGCCACAGCATTTT. Its translation: CASSYTGGSQPQHF.

This clone was counted once. This chain joins TRBV30 and TRBJ1-2; TRBD1 is a possible D gene (5 bases). Germline CDR1 GTSNPN, CDR2 SVGIG (reference sequence). V was trimmed by 4 bases and J by 3 bases, leaving 12 bases between them. The CDR3 has 13 amino acids. The CDR3 sequence is CAWKGKGHYGYTF. Written as DNA, the CDR3 is TGTGCCTGGAAGGGGAAGGGTCACTATGGCTACACCTTC.

There are many counts of this clone. This may be a read error, as it is one base from a much larger clone. The chain couples TRBV6-1 to TRBJ1-4; D is possibly TRBD1 (6 bases). V lost 4 bases and J 0 bases, leaving 9 bases between the germline ends. Germline CDR1 and CDR2: MNHNS and SASEGT. The CDR3 covers 15 residues. Here the CDR3 reads CASSVGAATNEKLFF. CDR3 coding DNA: TGTGCCAGCAGTGTGGGGGCTGCAACTAATGAAAAACTGTTTTTT.

There are many counts of this clone. V usage is TRBV29-1 and J usage is TRBJ2-7; D call uncertain. Germline CDR1 and CDR2: SQVTM and ANQGSEA. V was clipped by 6 bases and J by 2 bases, with 14 bases between them. The CDR3 loop spans 13 amino acids. CDR3 nucleotide sequence: TGCAGCGTCGAAACGGACCGAGCCTACGAGCAGTACTTC. Protein product: CSVETDRAYEQYF.

This clone was seen at least ten times. V gene TRBV11-2 combines with J gene TRBJ1-2, with D unresolved. The V gene lost 0 bases and the J gene lost 2 bases, with 13 bases spanning the gap. The germline V gene encodes CDR1 SGHAT and CDR2 FQNNGV. The CDR3 runs to 16 residues. CDR3 residues: CASSLEPGDHNYGYTF. CDR3 DNA: TGTGCCAGCAGCTTAGAGCCCGGAGACCACAACTATGGCTACACCTTC.

This clone was detected many times. The chain couples TRBV18 to TRBJ1-4; tentative D call: TRBD1 (6 bases). The V gene's germline CDR1 is KGHSH and CDR2 LQKENI. Trimming took 5 bases from V and 2 from J, leaving 12 bases between them. This CDR3 is 15 amino acids long. The CDR3 sequence is CASSRHRVTNEKLFF. Here the CDR3 DNA reads TGTGCCAGCTCAAGACACAGGGTGACTAATGAAAAACTGTTTTTT. Supplemented by reference TRBV18 and TRBJ1-4, the full variable domain reads NAGVMQNPRHLVRRRGQEARLRCSPMKGHSHVYWYRQLPEEGLKFMVYLQKENIIDESGMPKERFSAEFPKEGPSILRIQQVVRGDSAAYFCASSRHRVTNEKLFFGSGTQLSVL.

About this clone: One junction end does not reproduce the germline sequence, and a read error may be involved. This CDR3 is CAISDHERGRGQPQHF. DNA for the CDR3: TGTGCCATCAGTGATCATGAACGGGGGCGAGGTCAGCCCCAGCATTTT. The chain recombines TRBV6-2 or TRBV6-3 with TRBJ1-5, with D possibly being TRBD1 (6 bases). In germline, CDR1 is MNHEY, CDR2 SVGEGT. The CDR3 is made up of 16 amino acids.

Concerning this clone: Relative to the germline gene, one junction end is altered; a read error may explain this. The same CDR3 arises from other DNA sequences in this sample as well. The chain links TRBV5-6 to TRBJ1-5; possible D gene TRBD1, 5 bases. CDR1 is SGHDT, CDR2 YYEEEE, per germline. The CDR3 loop spans 13 amino acids. CDR3 in amino acids: CASSLAGSQPQHF. In DNA, the CDR3 is TGTGCCAGCAGCTTGGCAGGGTCTCAGCCCCAACATTTT.

This clone was found many times. The CDR3 here is CASSLDRGRNGYTF. In nucleotides, the CDR3 is TGTGCCAGCAGCTTAGACAGGGGGAGGAATGGCTACACCTTC. The gene calls are TRBV7-9 and TRBJ1-2, with 8 bases matching TRBD1. The V and J ends lost 1 base and 6 bases, in that order; junction bases with no gene match: 4. CDR1 and CDR2 (germline): SEHNR, FQNEAQ (reference sequence). The CDR3 extends over 14 amino acids.

At least ten counts were recorded for this clone. The chain is built from TRBV30 and TRBJ2-7; possible D gene TRBD2, 5 bases. V was cut by 0 bases and J by 3 bases, with 12 bases left in between. CDR3 length: 14 amino acids. Looked up from germline, CDR1 is GTSNPN and CDR2 is SVGIG (reference sequence). CDR3 sequence: CAWSVPPGDYEQYF. Here the CDR3 DNA reads TGTGCCTGGAGTGTACCCCCCGGGGACTACGAGCAGTACTTC.

This clone was counted a few times. An end of the junction differs from the germline gene, which may be a read error. This rearrangement joins TRBV6-1 to TRBJ1-4; TRBD1 is a possible D gene (5 bases). Germline CDR1 and CDR2: MNHNS and SASEGT. The CDR3 spans 14 residues. CDR3 region: CASSDGGGGEKLFF. For the CDR3, the DNA is TGTGCCAGCAGTGACGGGGGAGGAGGAGAAAAGCTGTTTTTT.

Worth noting for this clone: This may come from a read error, since a much larger clone is one base off. V gene TRBV20-1 combines with J gene TRBJ1-2; unclear D gene. The CDR3 covers 12 residues. Germline-derived CDR1 and CDR2 are DFQATT and SNEGSKA (reference sequence). Trimming cost V 8 bases and J 6 bases, with 16 bases left between them. The CDR3 bases are TGCAGTTATTTTGGGTCAGGAGATGGCTACACCTTC. This codes for CSYFGSGDGYTF.

This clone was recorded at least ten times. This rearrangement joins TRBV6-6 to TRBJ1-1; D is possibly TRBD1 (5 bases). CDR1 MNHNY and CDR2 SVGAGI come from the germline V gene (reference sequence). V lost 2 bases, J lost 10 bases, and 17 bases lay in between. This CDR3 has 14 amino acids. The CDR3 region is CASSYPRGRGGAFF. The CDR3 nucleotides are TGTGCCAGCAGTTACCCCCGAGGTAGGGGCGGAGCTTTCTTT.

This clone was recorded many times. The chain is built from TRBV4-2 and TRBJ2-3; D gene ambiguous. The CDR3 covers 14 residues. V dropped 3 bases and J dropped 5 bases, with 12 bases sitting between them. Looked up from germline, CDR1 is LGHNA and CDR2 is YNFKEQ. The CDR3 sequence: CASSQVPWLDTQYF. The CDR3 region has the DNA TGTGCCAGCAGCCAGGTCCCTTGGTTAGATACGCAGTATTTT.

This clone was detected many times. V and J are TRBV3-1 and TRBJ2-3; D may be TRBD1 or TRBD2 (5 bases each). The CDR3 extends over 16 amino acids. CDR1 is LGHDT, CDR2 YNNKEL, per germline (reference sequence). V was trimmed by 2 bases and J by 6 bases, leaving 18 bases between them. CDR3 nucleotide sequence: TGTGCCAGCAGCCAACGGGGCGGCCCCAGAGGGGATACGCAGTATTTT. Amino acid sequence: CASSQRGGPRGDTQYF.

In regard to this clone: Given a much more abundant clone one base away, this may be a read error. This chain joins TRBV29-1 and TRBJ1-1; D remains ambiguous. Deletions cut 7 bases from V and 0 bases from J, with 21 bases between. CDR3 length: 16 residues. Per germline, CDR1 SQVTM and CDR2 ANQGSEA. CDR3 in amino acids: CSGLMLREQMNTEAFF. CDR3 DNA sequence: TGCAGCGGCCTAATGCTACGGGAACAGATGAACACTGAAGCTTTCTTT.

The chain couples TRBV19 to TRBJ2-5; D may be TRBD2 (6 bases). The CDR3 is 17 residues long. The germline V gene encodes CDR1 LNHDA and CDR2 SQIVND (reference sequence). V was trimmed by 3 bases and J by 1 base, leaving 18 bases between them. The CDR3, as DNA: TGTGCCAGTAGTATGACGGGACGTGGGAGGCTCCAAGAGACCCAGTACTTC. It encodes CASSMTGRGRLQETQYF.

At least ten counts were recorded for this clone. The chain recombines TRBV5-4 with TRBJ2-2; 9 bases agree with TRBD2. Germline-derived CDR1 and CDR2 are SGHNT and YYREEE (reference sequence). V lost 0 bases, J lost 6 bases, and 9 bases stayed unmatched. The CDR3 length is 17 residues. The CDR3 region is CASSLARGGGAPGELFF. Written as DNA, the CDR3 is TGTGCCAGCAGCTTGGCCCGCGGCGGGGGGGCCCCCGGGGAGCTGTTTTTT.

The CDR3 DNA is TGTGCCAGCAGCGAAACTTATGACAGGTTGGATTTCTTT. Encoded protein: CASSETYDRLDFF. This rearrangement joins TRBV6-1 to TRBJ1-1; weak D call: TRBD1 (6 bases). Looked up from germline, CDR1 is MNHNS and CDR2 is SASEGT. The length of the CDR3 is 13 residues. V was trimmed by 6 bases and J by 13 bases, leaving 21 bases between them.

In its sample, this clone was seen many times. V gene TRBV28 combines with J gene TRBJ1-2; no firm D call. CDR1 and CDR2 from the germline V gene are MDHEN and SYDVKM. The CDR3 is 12 amino acids. V lost 8 bases and J 7 bases, leaving 14 bases between the germline ends. Here the CDR3 reads CASERARTGYTF. CDR3 sequence (DNA): TGTGCCAGCGAAAGAGCTAGGACTGGCTACACCTTC.

The table lists this clone with many counts. The identical CDR3 is also encoded by other nucleotide sequences in the sample. The chain has TRBV4-1 and TRBJ1-1, with 9 bases fitting TRBD1. This CDR3 has 16 amino acids. With 0 bases clipped from V and 1 base from J, the junction kept 3 bases outside the gene matches. The germline gives CDR1 MGHRA, CDR2 YSYEKL. CDR3 bases: TGCGCCAGCAGCCAAGATGTGGGACAGGGGAACACTGAAGCTTTCTTT. This translates into CASSQDVGQGNTEAFF.

This clone was seen only a few times. A much larger clone is a single base away; this may be a read error. The chain combines TRBV5-1 with TRBJ1-1; possibly TRBD1 for D (6 bases). CDR3 length equals 15 residues. Per the germline V gene, CDR1 is SGHRS and CDR2 is YFSETQ. The CDR3 nucleotides read TGCGCCAGCAGCCCGGAGGGGGGTTTGGTCACTGAAACTTTCTTT. The encoded protein is CASSPEGGLVTETFF.

The chain uses TRBV27 and TRBJ2-2; D possibly corresponds to TRBD2 (6 bases). The CDR3 has 15 residues. The V end was cut by 5 bases, the J end by 14 bases, with 24 bases between. Per germline, CDR1 MNHEY and CDR2 SMNVEV (reference sequence). Written as DNA, the CDR3 is TGTGCCAGCAGTCCCCGACTAGAACGGGCCGGTGATCTGTTTTTT. It codes for CASSPRLERAGDLFF.

This clone was seen many times. CDR3 DNA: TGCAGTGGGCAGAGCAATGAAAAACTGTTTTTT. Its translation: CSGQSNEKLFF. V and J are TRBV20-1 and TRBJ1-4; D not certain. V was cut by 7 bases and J by 5 bases, with 8 bases left in between. Germline CDR1 and CDR2: DFQATT and SNEGSKA (reference sequence). The CDR3 has 11 residues.

This clone was picked up many times. This chain links TRBV9 with TRBJ2-3; D tentatively fits TRBD1 or TRBD2 (6 bases each). V lost 0 bases and J lost 2, with 10 bases in between. This CDR3 spans 15 amino acids. Germline assignment: CDR1 SGDLS and CDR2 YYNGEE. CDR3 loop: CASSVAGAFTDTQYF. In nucleotides, the CDR3 is TGTGCCAGCAGCGTAGCGGGGGCCTTCACAGATACGCAGTATTTT.

This clone was seen more than once but under ten times. This sequence may be a read error, since a much larger clone differs from it by one base. The sample holds other DNA sequences that translate to the same CDR3. The rearrangement links TRBV18 to TRBJ1-2; maybe TRBD1 (5 bases). V lost 3 bases and J 8 bases, leaving 13 bases between the germline ends. The CDR3 consists of 13 residues. Germline CDR1 KGHSH, CDR2 LQKENI. The CDR3 DNA reads as TGTGCCAGCTCACCCCGTGCGGGGGAAGGCTACACCTTC. Translating it yields CASSPRAGEGYTF.

This clone came up a few times. Given a much more abundant clone one base away, this may be a read error. This chain joins TRBV19 and TRBJ2-3, with a tentative D call TRBD1 (7 bases). This CDR3 region has 14 residues. The germline CDR1 and CDR2 sequences are LNHDA and SQIVND (reference sequence). Trimming took 6 bases from V and 3 from J, leaving 13 bases between them. Here the CDR3 reads CASREGAITDTQYF. In nucleotides, the CDR3 is TGTGCCAGTAGGGAGGGGGCTATAACAGATACGCAGTATTTT.

The chain uses TRBV5-4 and TRBJ2-5, with D perhaps TRBD1 (5 bases). The CDR3 sequence is 13 residues long. V was shortened by 3 bases and J by 4 bases, with 10 bases between the two germline ends. The germline gives CDR1 SGHNT, CDR2 YYREEE (reference sequence). CDR3 sequence (DNA): TGTGCCAGCAGCTGTGACAGCCTAGAGACCCAGTACTTC. Residues: CASSCDSLETQYF.